This T cell receptor (beta chain) was recovered during a study of blood T cell repertoires in COVID-19. The overall study: Samples taken during acute and convalescent COVID-19 were collected in the United States, Italy and Spain. In each case, the material was cDNA or gDNA derived from T cells, B-cell-depleted T cells, or PBMCs.

V dropped 4 bases and J dropped 6 bases, with 22 bases sitting between them. The germline V gene encodes CDR1 LGHNA and CDR2 YSLEER. CDR3 size: 17 residues. In the source study's methods: Estimates of nucleated cell counts were drawn from the amplification of reference gene primers. Generated by immunoSEQ multiplex PCR, the TCRdb table keeps only in-frame clones and is missing some. V, J and clone size were drawn from that table, and D and trimming were deduced from the DNA. The table lists about 210,000 clones, approximately 81% of them singletons. Which cohort a participant joined came from the clinical history participants gave.

The rearrangement joins TRBV4-3 to TRBJ2-1; D is perhaps TRBD2 (7 bases). The sequence derives from a woman aged 45-65 years with acute COVID-19. The specimen was PBMCs or T cells enriched from blood (not recorded which). The DNA of the CDR3 is TGCGCCAGCAGCCGGTACCTAGCGGAGGAGGGGGGCAATGAGCAGTTCTTC. Translation: CASSRYLAEEGGNEQFF.